This TCR beta chain came from a study of blood T cell repertoires in COVID-19. Study at large: Material from acute and convalescent COVID-19 was sourced from the United States, Italy and Spain.

Produced via immunoSEQ multiplex PCR; TCRdb's table is partial and in-frame only. The table lists approximately 85,000 clones, around 90% of them singletons. The TCR comes from a woman aged 80 or over with active or convalescent COVID-19. Sequenced: peripheral blood.

As DNA, the CDR3 is TGTGCCAGCAGTTCGCTATACCCCACGACTGAAGCTTTCTTT. Translated, it gives CASSSLYPTTEAFF. The rearrangement links TRBV27 to TRBJ1-1; D is uncertain. Trimming took 4 bases from V and 5 from J, leaving 14 bases between them. CDR3 length: 14 amino acids. Germline values: CDR1 MNHEY, CDR2 SMNVEV (reference sequence).